Listed below are T cell receptor beta chains from one sample, sequenced in a study of technical replicates of blood from a few donors. Libraries were prepared by immunoSEQ multiplex PCR; TCRdb keeps only in-frame clonotypes and omits some of them. This table holds 80,000 to 95,000 clones, around 94% found once. The specimen sequenced was T cells isolated from PBMCs. The receptors derive from a human donor in good health. Both conserved end residues are part of each CDR3. A D gene is named only where the DNA matches it firmly. Expanded clones are given a class, and other clones once, few, many or no size at all.

clone size	D gene	V gene	J gene	CDR3 DNA	CDR3 protein
NA	NA	TRBV19	TRBJ1-3	TGTGCCAGTAAGCTTGGAAACACCATATATTTT	CASKLGNTIYF
NA	TRBD2	TRBV5-4	TRBJ2-1	TGTGCCAGCAGCATAGCGGGGATAGTCCACAATGAGCAGTTCTTC	CASSIAGIVHNEQFF
NA	NA	TRBV9	TRBJ1-1	TGTGCCAGCAGCGTAGCAAGTCGGGGAGGAGACACTGAAGCTTTCTTT	CASSVASRGGDTEAFF
NA	NA	TRBV29-1	TRBJ2-5	TGCAGCGTTCCGACCCGGTTTGGCAGGGCTGGGCAAGAGACCCAGTACTTC	CSVPTRFGRAGQETQYF
NA	NA	TRBV27	TRBJ1-5	TGTGCCAGCAGTCCTAGCCTCGGGTTGGCTCAGCCCCAGCATTTT	CASSPSLGLAQPQHF
NA	TRBD1	TRBV27	TRBJ2-7	TGTGCCAGCAGTCTACACGACAGGGCCTACGAGCAGTACTTC	CASSLHDRAYEQYF
NA	TRBD2	TRBV27	TRBJ2-5	TGTGCCAGCAGTTTATGGTCGGGAGGGCCAGGAGAGACCCAGTACTTC	CASSLWSGGPGETQYF
NA	NA	TRBV5-1	TRBJ2-7	TGCGCCAGCAGCTCTGCGGCGGCCAACAGGATGGCAGTCTACGAGCAGTACTTC	CASSSAAANRMAVYEQYF
NA	NA	TRBV9	TRBJ2-1	TGTGCCAGCAGCGTAGCGGGACACCCACTACGGGGTGAGCAGTTCTTC	CASSVAGHPLRGEQFF
NA	TRBD1	TRBV9	TRBJ2-1	TGTGCCAGCAGCTCACAGGACAGGGGGCTAGATGAGCAGTTCTTC	CASSSQDRGLDEQFF
NA	TRBD1	TRBV7-8	TRBJ2-7	TGTGCCAGCAGCCCCCGCACAGGGGCCCAAACCTACGAGCAGTACTTC	CASSPRTGAQTYEQYF
NA	TRBD1	TRBV10-1	TRBJ2-7	TGCGCCAGCCGGGACAGGGGGCTGTACGAGCAGTACTTC	CASRDRGLYEQYF
NA	NA	TRBV20-1	TRBJ1-1	TGCGGGGGACTGCTGAACACTGAAGCTTTCTTT	CGGLLNTEAFF
NA	TRBD1	TRBV11-3	TRBJ1-1	TGTGCCAGCAGCCAACCCGACAGGGGGAGGAACCCTGAAGCTTTCTTT	CASSQPDRGRNPEAFF
NA	NA	TRBV5-1	TRBJ2-1	TGCGCCAGCAGCTTGGAGTCGGGCAATGAGCAGTTCTTC	CASSLESGNEQFF
NA	TRBD1	TRBV7-8	TRBJ1-2	TGTGCCAGCAGCCTTCGGACAGGGGGCGCTTCTGGCTACACCTTC	CASSLRTGGASGYTF
NA	NA	TRBV7-8	TRBJ2-7	TGTGCCAGCAGCTTTTTAGGGGGGGCCTCTTTTAGTGAGCAGTACTTC	CASSFLGGASFSEQYF
NA	NA	TRBV19	TRBJ1-2	TGTGCCAGTAGTATCACTTCGGGGGACGGGCATGGCTACACCTTC	CASSITSGDGHGYTF
NA	TRBD2	TRBV5-1	TRBJ2-1	TGCGCCAGCAGCTCCCGGCGGTTAGCGGGGGATGAGCAGTTCTTC	CASSSRRLAGDEQFF
NA	TRBD1	TRBV29-1	TRBJ2-7	TGCAGCGTTGAGGGGGGGACAGGGCCCCCCGAGCAGTACTTC	CSVEGGTGPPEQYF
few	NA	TRBV7-8	TRBJ2-7	TGTGCCAGCAGCGTAGGGACACTATCCTACGAGCAGTACTTC	CASSVGTLSYEQYF
NA	TRBD1	TRBV6-1	TRBJ2-7	TGTGCCAGCAATAGACCGGGACAGTCCTACGAGCAGTACTTC	CASNRPGQSYEQYF
NA	NA	TRBV7-6	TRBJ1-1	TGTGCCAGCAGCTTATTGGTATCCGGCACTGAAGCTTTCTTT	CASSLLVSGTEAFF
NA	NA	TRBV29-1	TRBJ2-6	TGCAGCGTTCAAGGGGGGCGGGGGGCCAACGTCCTGACTTTC	CSVQGGRGANVLTF
NA	TRBD1	TRBV5-1	TRBJ2-7	TGCGCCAGCAGCCCCACGAGACAGGGGTCCTACGAGCAGTACTTC	CASSPTRQGSYEQYF
NA	TRBD2	TRBV5-4	TRBJ2-5	TGTGCCAGCAGCTTGCGGGGGGGCCAAGAGACCCAGTACTTC	CASSLRGGQETQYF
once	TRBD1	TRBV29-1	TRBJ2-1	TGCAGCGTTGTGACCGGGACAGTTTCATACAATGAGCAGTTCTTC	CSVVTGTVSYNEQFF
NA	NA	TRBV25-1	TRBJ1-4	TGTGCCAGCAGTGAACCCGGGGGGCAGAATGAAAAACTGTTTTTT	CASSEPGGQNEKLFF
NA	NA	TRBV11-2	TRBJ1-1	TGTGCCAGCAGCTTAACCCCAGGGTCCCGGATAGCTGAAGCTTTCTTT	CASSLTPGSRIAEAFF
NA	NA	TRBV5-1	TRBJ2-5	TGCGCCAGCAGTCCGGGACAAGAGACCCAGTACTTC	CASSPGQETQYF
once	NA	TRBV19	TRBJ2-7	TGTGCCAGTACCCCCGGGGAGGCCTACGAGCAGTACTTC	CASTPGEAYEQYF
NA	NA	TRBV6-5	TRBJ1-1	TGTGCCAGCAGTTACTACGGGTTGGAGAACACTGAAGCTTTCTTT	CASSYYGLENTEAFF
NA	NA	TRBV2	TRBJ2-1	TGTGCCAGCAATCGGCTAGCGTACTCCCATGAGCAGTTCTTC	CASNRLAYSHEQFF
NA	NA	TRBV28	TRBJ2-7	TGTGCCAGCAGTTTACCCCGCGAGGGAGCCTACGAGCAGTACTTC	CASSLPREGAYEQYF
NA	NA	TRBV4-1	TRBJ1-2	TGCGCCAGCAGCCAAGCCCAGACTCGGGGCTATGGCTACACCTTC	CASSQAQTRGYGYTF
NA	NA	TRBV6-6	TRBJ2-7	TGTGCCAGCAGAATTGGGTCGGGTACGGAGCAGTACTTC	CASRIGSGTEQYF
NA	NA	TRBV6-1	TRBJ2-3	TGTGCCAGCAAAGGAGTACTACCGGCAGATACGCAGTATTTT	CASKGVLPADTQYF
NA	NA	TRBV15	TRBJ2-7	TGTGCCACCAGTGAAGCGGCCGACCCCCTGTACGAGCAGTACTTC	CATSEAADPLYEQYF
NA	TRBD2	TRBV7-7	TRBJ2-3	TGTGCTAGCAGCTCCGGGACTAGGGAAAGCACAGATACGCAGTATTTT	CASSSGTRESTDTQYF
NA	TRBD1	TRBV19	TRBJ2-3	TGTGCCAGTAGTATAGACAGGGGGCTACCAACAGATACGCAGTATTTT	CASSIDRGLPTDTQYF
NA	NA	TRBV4-2	TRBJ1-4	TGTGCCAGCAGCCAAGTGGAAACAGAACGACTGTTTTTT	CASSQVETERLFF
NA	NA	TRBV30	TRBJ1-5	TGTGCCTGGAGTGCCCTGGCTTCCGATCAGCCCCAGCATTTT	CAWSALASDQPQHF
NA	NA	TRBV4-1	TRBJ2-1	TGCGCCAGCAGCCAAGAAGGAGGGCTAGCGCTTTACAATGAGCAGTTCTTC	CASSQEGGLALYNEQFF
NA	NA	TRBV7-8	TRBJ2-5	TGTGCCAGCAGCCCTTTCGGGGGGCGCACAGAGACCCAGTACTTC	CASSPFGGRTETQYF
NA	NA	TRBV21-1	TRBJ1-5	TGTGCCAGCAGCCACCTCCGGGACAGGGACGGGCCCCAGCATTTT	CASSHLRDRDGPQHF
NA	NA	TRBV9	TRBJ1-1	TGTGCCAGCAGCTTAACGACAGGGAACACTGAAGCTTTCTTT	CASSLTTGNTEAFF
NA	NA	TRBV9	TRBJ1-6	TGTGCCAGCAGCCCCGCGGGTGTGGGGGGGGGCTCACCCCTCCACTTT	CASSPAGVGGGSPLHF
NA	TRBD1	TRBV27	TRBJ2-5	TGTGCCAGCAGTTACAGGGGCCAAAACCCCCAAGAGACCCAGTACTTC	CASSYRGQNPQETQYF
NA	TRBD2	TRBV5-1	TRBJ2-7	TGCGCCAGCAGCGCCACTAGCGCATACGAGCAGTACTTC	CASSATSAYEQYF
NA	TRBD2	TRBV4-1	TRBJ2-1	TGCGCCAGCAGCCATAGGGACCCCGGGACTAGCGGGAGTAAAGGGTCCTACAATGAGCAGTTCTTC	CASSHRDPGTSGSKGSYNEQFF
NA	NA	TRBV9	TRBJ1-3	TGTGCCAGCAGCGACCCCAGGGATTACTCTGGAAACACCATATATTTT	CASSDPRDYSGNTIYF
NA	TRBD2	TRBV7-3	TRBJ2-2	TGTGCCAGCAGCTTCGGGCTAGCGGGAGCCTACACCGGGGAGCTGTTTTTT	CASSFGLAGAYTGELFF
NA	NA	TRBV19	TRBJ1-1	TGTGCCAGTAGCTACAAGCGTGAAGCTTTCTTT	CASSYKREAFF
NA	TRBD1	TRBV6-4	TRBJ2-7	TGTGCCAGCAGTGTTGGGACAGGGGGGTCCTACGAGCAGTACTTC	CASSVGTGGSYEQYF
NA	NA	TRBV9	TRBJ1-5	TGTGCCAGCAGCGTGGGGGGGTACGGCAATCAGCCCCAGCATTTT	CASSVGGYGNQPQHF
NA	NA	TRBV10-2	TRBJ1-1	TGCGCCAGCAGTGAGAGGGGCACTGAAGCTTTCTTT	CASSERGTEAFF
NA	TRBD2	TRBV19	TRBJ2-1	TGTGCCAGTCGCGGGAGCGCCGGGGGAAGTGAGCAGTTCTTC	CASRGSAGGSEQFF
NA	NA	TRBV19	TRBJ2-7	TGTGCCAGTAGTACGCCGTACGGGGAAGGACGCGAGCAGTACTTC	CASSTPYGEGREQYF